One and the same sample provided the 32 T cell receptor beta chains below, sequenced in a study of cytomegalovirus exposure and HLA in healthy donors. PCR used 60 Vbeta primers and 13 Jbeta primers. Profiled with immunoSEQ multiplex PCR; TCRdb holds only in-frame clones, not every one. The sample has 150,000 to 200,000 clones; around four fifths are singletons. Sequencing was performed on PBMCs. The receptors were sampled from a female donor in good health and CMV-seronegative.

V usage is TRBV19 and J usage is TRBJ2-2; 7 bases match TRBD1. Germline values: CDR1 LNHDA, CDR2 SQIVND (reference sequence). J gave up 4 bases and V 6 bases, and 11 bases lay outside the gene matches. The CDR3 totals 16 residues. CDR3 nucleotide sequence: TGTGCCAGTAGCACACTCTACAGGGGTGGCACCGGGGAGCTGTTTTTT. Its translation is CASSTLYRGGTGELFF.

This chain connects TRBV5-1 to TRBJ2-3; D gene unclear. V was shortened by 1 base and J by 1 base, with 10 bases between the two germline ends. CDR3 length equals 15 residues. The germline CDR1 and CDR2 sequences are SGHRS and YFSETQ. Here the CDR3 reads CASSLLTPRTDTQYF. CDR3 DNA: TGCGCCAGCAGCTTGTTGACACCCCGCACAGATACGCAGTATTTT.

This chain joins TRBV28 and TRBJ1-2, with D possibly being TRBD1 (6 bases). V was shortened by 6 bases and J by 5 bases, with 13 bases between the two germline ends. Germline CDR1 is MDHEN and CDR2 is SYDVKM. The CDR3 loop spans 13 amino acids. This CDR3 is CASSWGGGYGYTF. As DNA, the CDR3 is TGTGCCAGCAGCTGGGGGGGCGGGTATGGCTACACCTTC.

This clone has more than one count but fewer than ten. This chain connects TRBV19 to TRBJ1-2; a possible D gene is TRBD1 (6 bases). CDR1 is LNHDA and CDR2 is SQIVND in the germline V gene (reference sequence). The CDR3 contains 16 residues. V was shortened by 8 bases and J by 4 bases, with 23 bases between the two germline ends. CDR3 nucleotide sequence: TGTGCCAGTGAATCCCCCGGGACAAGTCTTTCCTATGGCTACACCTTC. Its protein is CASESPGTSLSYGYTF. Full variable domain (rest looked up from reference TRBV19 and TRBJ1-2): DGGITQSPKYLFRKEGQNVTLSCEQNLNHDAMYWYRQDPGQGLRLIYYSQIVNDFQKGDIAEGYSVSREKKESFPLTVTSAQKNPTAFYLCASESPGTSLSYGYTFGSGTRLTVV.

This clone appeared a few times. The V and J genes are TRBV13 and TRBJ1-3, with TRBD1 matching 7 bases. Germline V gene data show CDR1 as PRHDT and CDR2 as FYEKMQ (reference sequence). V dropped 5 bases and J dropped 4; count of bases not matched to a gene: 8. The CDR3 has 15 residues. The CDR3: CASSLGGTVGNTIYF. CDR3 nucleotides: TGTGCCAGCAGCCTTGGCGGGACAGTCGGAAACACCATATATTTT.

The genes are TRBV7-9 and TRBJ2-4; D not resolved. Germline V gives CDR1 SEHNR, CDR2 FQNEAQ (reference sequence). The CDR3 totals 17 residues. V shed 5 bases and J shed 0 bases, with 17 bases lying between them. The CDR3 loop reads CASSPTREPLAKNIQYF. In DNA form, the CDR3 reads TGTGCCAGCAGCCCTACCCGAGAACCCCTAGCCAAAAACATTCAGTACTTC.

This clone is a singleton in its sample. The chain links TRBV5-4 to TRBJ1-1, with 11 bases matching TRBD1. The trim removed 4 bases at V and 0 bases at J, leaving 5 bases unmatched. Germline lookup yields CDR1 SGHNT and CDR2 YYREEE (reference sequence). The CDR3 contains 16 residues. CDR3 sequence reads: CASSPGQGAMNTEAFF. The CDR3 coding sequence is TGTGCCAGCAGCCCAGGACAGGGGGCAATGAACACTGAAGCTTTCTTT.

This chain connects TRBV5-1 to TRBJ2-7, with a weak D call TRBD2 (7 bases). The CDR3 runs to 16 residues. Germline lookup yields CDR1 SGHRS and CDR2 YFSETQ. Trimming removed 1 base at V and 5 bases at J, with 19 bases between. CDR3 loop: CASSLRVEERDNEQYF. The CDR3 DNA sequence: TGCGCCAGCAGCTTGCGAGTGGAGGAGCGGGACAACGAGCAGTACTTC.

V usage is TRBV5-6 and J usage is TRBJ2-2; 11 nucleotides agree with TRBD1. Germline V gene lookup returns CDR1 SGHDT and CDR2 YYEEEE. The trim removed 1 base at V and 6 bases at J, leaving 5 bases unmatched. The CDR3 spans 16 residues. CDR3 sequence: CASSLTDRGRAGELFF. DNA of the CDR3: TGTGCCAGCAGCTTGACGGACAGGGGGCGTGCCGGGGAGCTGTTTTTT. The complete variable domain, with remaining parts taken from reference TRBV5-6 and TRBJ2-2, reads DAGVTQSPTHLIKTRGQQVTLRCSPKSGHDTVSWYQQALGQGPQFIFQYYEEEERQRGNFPDRFSGHQFPNYSSELNVNALLLGDSALYLCASSLTDRGRAGELFFGEGSRLTVL.

The chain carries TRBV5-1 and TRBJ2-5; 8 positions match TRBD1. J lost 5 bases, V lost 3 bases, and 6 bases had no gene match. CDR1 and CDR2 (germline): SGHRS, YFSETQ. This CDR3 region has 14 residues. CDR3 amino acids: CASSSQGAGETQYF. CDR3 sequence (DNA): TGCGCCAGCAGCTCGCAGGGGGCTGGGGAGACCCAGTACTTC.

The chain recombines TRBV30 with TRBJ2-1; 8 bases fit TRBD2. Per germline, CDR1 GTSNPN and CDR2 SVGIG (reference sequence). The CDR3 loop spans 15 amino acids. J lost 4 bases, V lost 3 bases, and 8 bases had no gene match. In nucleotides, the CDR3 is TGTGCCTGGAGCCCTACTAGCGGTTTTTACAATGAGCAGTTCTTC. This sequence encodes CAWSPTSGFYNEQFF.

V is TRBV27 and J is TRBJ1-4, with 8 bases identical to TRBD1. Germline assignment: CDR1 MNHEY and CDR2 SMNVEV (reference sequence). The CDR3 spans 13 residues. Losses at the gene ends were 8 bases for V and 6 bases for J; bases not matched to a gene: 5. This CDR3 is CASGSRGHEKLFF. The DNA for the CDR3 is TGTGCCAGCGGGTCCAGGGGGCATGAAAAACTGTTTTTT.

The chain couples TRBV5-4 to TRBJ2-5; TRBD2 might be the D (6 bases). Looked up from germline, CDR1 is SGHNT and CDR2 is YYREEE (reference sequence). The CDR3 consists of 16 residues. V lost 1 base to trimming and J lost 3 bases, with 16 bases between them. The DNA for the CDR3 is TGTGCCAGCAGCTTGAAAGCGGGCGAGGGCAAAGAGACCCAGTACTTC. Its translation is CASSLKAGEGKETQYF. The variable domain in full, with the rest retrieved from reference TRBV5-4 and TRBJ2-5, is ETGVTQSPTHLIKTRGQQVTLRCSSQSGHNTVSWYQQALGQGPQFIFQYYREEENGRGNFPPRFSGLQFPNYSSELNVNALELDDSALYLCASSLKAGEGKETQYFGPGTRLLVL.

This chain links TRBV5-1 with TRBJ2-3; 10 bases fit TRBD1. Germline assignment: CDR1 SGHRS and CDR2 YFSETQ. The CDR3 is 16 residues long. The trim removed 2 bases at V and 1 base at J, leaving 4 bases unmatched. In DNA form, the CDR3 reads TGCGCCAGCAGCTTCGGGGGGACAGGGGGCACAGATACGCAGTATTTT. It codes for CASSFGGTGGTDTQYF. Drawing the rest from reference TRBV5-1 and TRBJ2-3, the complete variable domain is KAGVTQTPRYLIKTRGQQVTLSCSPISGHRSVSWYQQTPGQGLQFLFEYFSETQRNKGNFPGRFSGRQFSNSRSEMNVSTLELGDSALYLCASSFGGTGGTDTQYFGPGTRLTVL.

CDR3 sequence reads: CASSDAPTGKDTQYF. The CDR3, as DNA: TGTGCCAGCAGTGACGCCCCGACCGGGAAGGATACGCAGTATTTT. The rearrangement links TRBV6-4 to TRBJ2-3; D might be TRBD2 (5 bases). Germline V lookup: CDR1 MRHNA, CDR2 SNTAGT. This CDR3 has 15 residues. Trimming removed 2 bases from V and 6 bases from J, with 15 bases in between.

J is TRBJ1-1 and V is TRBV5-1, with D maybe TRBD1 (5 bases). V was cut by 2 bases and J by 1 base, with 12 bases left in between. The CDR3 consists of 15 residues. Germline V CDR1 and CDR2: SGHRS, YFSETQ. The DNA of the CDR3 is TGCGCCAGCAGCTTTGCCCCCGGGGGGAACACTGAAGCTTTCTTT. This gives the protein CASSFAPGGNTEAFF.

The V gene is TRBV4-2, the J gene TRBJ2-3; D is possibly TRBD2 (6 bases). This CDR3 spans 17 amino acids. V gave up 1 base and J gave up 4 bases, with 18 bases separating them. In germline, CDR1 is LGHNA, CDR2 YNFKEQ. CDR3 sequence: CASSQVFSGVGADTQYF. The DNA of the CDR3 is TGTGCCAGCAGCCAAGTCTTTTCGGGAGTAGGGGCAGATACGCAGTATTTT.

The chain couples TRBV5-4 to TRBJ1-2; perhaps TRBD1 as D (6 bases). The V end was cut by 2 bases, the J end by 3 bases, with 11 bases between. CDR3 length: 14 residues. CDR1 SGHNT and CDR2 YYREEE come from the germline V gene (reference sequence). DNA for the CDR3: TGTGCCAGCAGCTTCCGGGACAACGACTATGGCTACACCTTC. Encoded protein: CASSFRDNDYGYTF.

The chain is built from TRBV5-4 and TRBJ2-7, with D perhaps matching TRBD2 (6 bases). Trimming left V 4 bases short and J 2 bases short, with 16 bases between. The germline V gene encodes CDR1 SGHNT and CDR2 YYREEE (reference sequence). This CDR3 spans 15 amino acids. CDR3 DNA: TGTGCCAGCAGCATTGCCGGGGAGGTAACCTACGAGCAGTACTTC. Its translation is CASSIAGEVTYEQYF.

The V gene is TRBV27, the J gene TRBJ2-7; 7 bases fit TRBD1. The CDR3 has 13 residues. Germline CDR1 and CDR2: MNHEY and SMNVEV (reference sequence). The ends lost 6 bases at V and 3 bases at J; junction bases unmatched: 5. The CDR3 sequence: CASRIGQVYEQYF. CDR3 DNA sequence: TGTGCCAGCAGGATCGGACAGGTCTACGAGCAGTACTTC.

The count of this clone is one. The chain links TRBV2 to TRBJ1-2; TRBD1 might be the D (6 bases). Germline lookup yields CDR1 SNHLY and CDR2 FYNNEI. V shed 6 bases and J shed 4 bases, with 15 bases lying between them. This CDR3 has 14 amino acids. The CDR3 nucleotides read TGTGCCAGCAGCGGGAGGACAGAGAGCTATGGCTACACCTTC. This encodes CASSGRTESYGYTF.

The chain employs TRBV2 and TRBJ2-1; D call uncertain. Germline assignment: CDR1 SNHLY and CDR2 FYNNEI. The CDR3 contains 15 residues. Trimming removed 5 bases from V and 0 bases from J, with 11 bases in between. The CDR3 region is CASSPQLHSYNEQFF. CDR3 in DNA: TGTGCCAGCAGTCCTCAACTGCACTCCTACAATGAGCAGTTCTTC.

There are a few counts of this clone. The chain carries TRBV30 and TRBJ1-5; 8 bases match TRBD1. V shed 0 bases, J shed 5 bases, and the junction held 6 bases outside the gene matches. The CDR3 is 15 residues long. In germline, CDR1 is GTSNPN, CDR2 SVGIG (reference sequence). The CDR3 DNA reads as TGTGCCTGGAGTGTCCGGACAGGGTCGGATCAGCCCCAGCATTTT. Its protein product is CAWSVRTGSDQPQHF.

The chain has TRBV11-2 and TRBJ1-2; D is unresolved. V lost 5 bases to trimming and J lost 2 bases, with 12 bases between them. Germline values: CDR1 SGHAT, CDR2 FQNNGV. The CDR3 length is 14 residues. CDR3 bases: TGTGCCAGCAGCCCTCTATCTGAAAACTATGGCTACACCTTC. As protein: CASSPLSENYGYTF. The whole variable domain, remainder taken from reference TRBV11-2 and TRBJ1-2, is EAGVAQSPRYKIIEKRQSVAFWCNPISGHATLYWYQQILGQGPKLLIQFQNNGVVDDSQLPKDRFSAERLKGVDSTLKIQPAKLEDSAVYLCASSPLSENYGYTFGSGTRLTVV.

The chain employs TRBV5-4 and TRBJ2-3; possible D gene TRBD1, 5 bases. This CDR3 is built from 15 residues. The germline gives CDR1 SGHNT, CDR2 YYREEE (reference sequence). V shed 0 bases and J shed 5 bases, with 13 bases lying between them. This CDR3 reads CASSLVPSRGDTQYF. The CDR3, as DNA: TGTGCCAGCAGCTTGGTACCTTCAAGGGGAGATACGCAGTATTTT.

In its sample, this clone was seen a few times. At one end, the junction sequence differs from germline, possibly due to a read error. The chain links TRBV4-1 to TRBJ2-3; 10 nucleotides line up with TRBD1. The CDR3 sequence is 16 residues long. Germline V gene sequence: CDR1 MGHRA, CDR2 YSYEKL. The CDR3 loop is CASSQEGQGNPDTQYF. The CDR3 nucleotides are TGTGCCAGCAGCCAAGAGGGACAGGGGAACCCAGATACGCAGTATTTT.

The chain uses TRBV2 and TRBJ2-1; TRBD2 agrees at 14 bases. V dropped 10 bases and J dropped 3; count of bases not matched to a gene: 11. The CDR3 is 17 residues long. Germline lookup yields CDR1 SNHLY and CDR2 FYNNEI. The CDR3, as DNA: TGTGCCACGGGCGGGACTAGCGGGAGTTCGGTCTACAATGAGCAGTTCTTC. This encodes CATGGTSGSSVYNEQFF.

The chain is built from TRBV30 and TRBJ1-1; D is uncertain. The CDR3 runs 14 residues. Germline CDR1 and CDR2: GTSNPN and SVGIG (reference sequence). Trimming stripped 3 bases from V and 4 bases from J, with 15 bases between. CDR3 DNA sequence: TGTGCCTGGAGGACGTACGGGATTAGCACTGAAGCTTTCTTT. This codes for CAWRTYGISTEAFF.

The V and J genes are TRBV11-2 and TRBJ2-5, with TRBD1 identical over 9 bases. Germline V gene data show CDR1 as SGHAT and CDR2 as FQNNGV. The CDR3 sequence is 13 residues long. V lost 7 bases to trimming and J lost 1 base; unmatched junction nucleotides: 1. The CDR3 DNA sequence: TGTGCCAGCACGACAGGGGGCCAAGAGACCCAGTACTTC. It yields the protein CASTTGGQETQYF.

This chain uses TRBV30 with TRBJ2-1; 8 nucleotides match TRBD2. The germline V gene has CDR1 GTSNPN and CDR2 SVGIG (reference sequence). V shed 2 bases, J shed 5 bases, and the junction held 5 bases outside the gene matches. CDR3 length equals 14 residues. This CDR3 reads CAWSPASGHNEQFF. In DNA, the CDR3 is TGTGCCTGGAGTCCGGCTAGCGGGCACAATGAGCAGTTCTTC.

The chain carries TRBV13 and TRBJ2-1; 8 bases match TRBD1. CDR3 length: 15 residues. From germline, CDR1 is PRHDT and CDR2 FYEKMQ (reference sequence). The V segment lost 0 bases and the J segment 7 bases; nucleotides outside the gene matches: 5. The CDR3 DNA reads as TGTGCCAGCAGCTTAGGCCAGGGGGCGGTTAATGAGCAGTTCTTC. It is translated as CASSLGQGAVNEQFF.

V and J are TRBV30 and TRBJ2-5; maybe TRBD1 (6 bases). Near its end, the DNA agrees better with TRBJ2-7, so the J call may be wrong. The CDR3 has 13 residues. Germline V gene data show CDR1 as GTSNPN and CDR2 as SVGIG (reference sequence). This CDR3 is CAWRSGGSREQYF. CDR3 coding DNA: TGTGCCTGGAGGTCTGGGGGCTCGCGCGAGCAGTACTTC.